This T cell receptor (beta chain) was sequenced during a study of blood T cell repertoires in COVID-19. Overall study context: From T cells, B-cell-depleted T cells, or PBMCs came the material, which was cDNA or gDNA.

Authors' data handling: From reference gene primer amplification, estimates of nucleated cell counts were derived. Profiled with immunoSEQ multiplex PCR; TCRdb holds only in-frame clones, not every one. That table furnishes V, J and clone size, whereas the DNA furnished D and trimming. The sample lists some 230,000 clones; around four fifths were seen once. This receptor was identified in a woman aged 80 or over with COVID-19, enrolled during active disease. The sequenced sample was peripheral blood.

CDR3 sequence: CASSLRGFKSPLHF. CDR3 DNA sequence: TGTGCCAGCAGCTTGCGGGGATTTAAATCACCCCTCCACTTT. The chain links TRBV5-6 to TRBJ1-6; D is undetermined. CDR1 is SGHDT and CDR2 is YYEEEE in the germline V gene. V dropped 1 base and J dropped 10 bases, with 12 bases sitting between them. This CDR3 is built from 14 residues.